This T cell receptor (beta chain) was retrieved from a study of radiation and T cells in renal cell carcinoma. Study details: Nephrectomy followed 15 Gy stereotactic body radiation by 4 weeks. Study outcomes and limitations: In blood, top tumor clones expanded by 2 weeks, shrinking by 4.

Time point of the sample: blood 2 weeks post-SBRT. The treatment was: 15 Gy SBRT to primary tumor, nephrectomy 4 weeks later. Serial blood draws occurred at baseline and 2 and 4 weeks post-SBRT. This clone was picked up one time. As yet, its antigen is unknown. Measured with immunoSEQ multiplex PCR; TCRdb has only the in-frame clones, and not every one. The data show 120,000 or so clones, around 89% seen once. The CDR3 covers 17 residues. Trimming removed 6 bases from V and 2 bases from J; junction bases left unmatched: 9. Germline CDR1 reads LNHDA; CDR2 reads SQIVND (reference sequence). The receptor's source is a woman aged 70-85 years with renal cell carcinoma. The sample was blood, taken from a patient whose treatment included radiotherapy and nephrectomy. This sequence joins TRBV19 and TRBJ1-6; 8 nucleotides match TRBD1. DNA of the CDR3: TGTGCCAGTAGACCAGGGGGCGCGCAGCCCTATAATTCACCCCTCCACTTT. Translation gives CASRPGGAQPYNSPLHF.